The rows below give T cell receptor beta chains drawn from one sample of a study of shared clonotypes between healthy human individuals. Profiled with immunoSEQ multiplex PCR; TCRdb holds only in-frame clones, not every one. The sample has approximately 980,000 clones, about 80% seen once. The sequenced sample was memory CD4+ T cells sorted from blood. These receptors were taken from a young man in good health. Both conserved end residues are part of each CDR3. The D gene is left open where the match is weak. A clone size is listed for some rows: how often the clone was seen (once, few, many), or a class if it is expanded.

TRBV19	TRBJ2-5	-	-	CASSVGGGIQETQYF	TGTGCCAGTAGTGTTGGGGGTGGGATTCAAGAGACCCAGTACTTC
TRBV4-3	TRBJ2-6	TRBD1	-	CASSQGQGTGANVLTF	TGCGCCAGCAGCCAAGGACAGGGGACTGGGGCCAACGTCCTGACTTTC
TRBV10-3	TRBJ1-1	TRBD1	-	CAISGDRRGSEAFF	TGTGCCATCAGCGGGGACAGGAGGGGGTCTGAAGCTTTCTTT
TRBV28	TRBJ1-5	TRBD1	-	CASSSTGPNQPQHF	TGTGCCAGCAGTTCGACAGGGCCCAATCAGCCCCAGCATTTT
TRBV6-6	TRBJ1-2	TRBD1	-	CASSADRDRGPGGYTF	TGTGCCAGCAGTGCTGACCGGGACAGGGGGCCCGGGGGCTACACCTTC
TRBV4-1	TRBJ1-6	-	-	CASSQGEGRMNSPLHF	TGCGCCAGCAGCCAAGGGGAGGGGCGGATGAATTCACCCCTCCACTTT
TRBV12-5	TRBJ2-5	TRBD2	-	CASGLAAGGEETQYF	TGTGCTAGTGGTTTGGCAGCGGGAGGTGAAGAGACCCAGTACTTC
TRBV28	TRBJ1-1	-	-	CASSLLHTNTEAFF	TGTGCCAGCAGTTTATTACACACGAACACTGAAGCTTTCTTT
TRBV5-4	TRBJ1-4	-	-	CASSPGEPTNEKLFF	TGTGCCAGCAGCCCCGGGGAACCAACTAATGAAAAACTGTTTTTT
TRBV14	TRBJ1-6	-	-	CASSQEGISPLHF	TGTGCCAGCAGCCAAGAGGGCATTTCACCCCTCCACTTT
TRBV4-2	TRBJ2-1	TRBD2	-	CASSQASGSGYNEQFF	TGTGCCAGCAGCCAAGCTAGCGGGAGTGGCTACAATGAGCAGTTCTTC
TRBV6-4	TRBJ2-2	-	few	CASSPDQSTGELFF	TGTGCCAGCAGCCCGGACCAAAGCACCGGGGAGCTGTTTTTT
TRBV21-1	TRBJ2-7	-	-	CASSRRAGTGAPREQYF	TGTGCCAGCAGCAGGAGGGCTGGGACAGGGGCTCCTAGGGAGCAGTACTTC
TRBV2	TRBJ2-1	TRBD2	many	CASSDPGLAGGIHEQFF	TGTGCCAGCAGTGATCCGGGACTAGCGGGAGGAATCCATGAGCAGTTCTTC
TRBV4-3	TRBJ2-6	-	-	CASSQELVSGANVLTF	TGCGCCAGCAGCCAAGAACTGGTCTCTGGGGCCAACGTCCTGACTTTC
TRBV9	TRBJ2-1	-	-	CASSPSGVGSYNEQFF	TGTGCCAGCAGCCCGTCGGGCGTCGGGTCCTACAATGAGCAGTTCTTC
TRBV19	TRBJ1-2	-	-	CASSIVTYYGYTF	TGTGCCAGTAGTATAGTAACTTACTATGGCTACACCTTC
TRBV7-3	TRBJ2-3	-	few	CASSTGTRTDTQYF	TGTGCCAGCAGCACAGGGACCCGCACAGATACGCAGTATTTT
TRBV6-5	TRBJ1-6	TRBD1	few	CASSRTGIDSPLHF	TGTGCCAGCAGTCGGACAGGGATCGATTCACCCCTCCACTTT
TRBV5-3	TRBJ2-7	TRBD1	-	CARSPGTGELYEQYF	TGTGCCAGAAGCCCCGGGACAGGAGAACTCTACGAGCAGTACTTC
TRBV5-4	TRBJ1-2	TRBD1	-	CASSRDRGGGYGYTF	TGTGCCAGCAGCAGGGACAGGGGGGGAGGATATGGCTACACCTTC
TRBV5-1	TRBJ2-1	-	-	CASSLETSPNNEQFF	TGCGCCAGCAGCTTGGAGACTAGTCCCAACAATGAGCAGTTCTTC
TRBV18	TRBJ2-7	-	-	CASSTVTGSYEQYF	TGTGCCAGCTCAACGGTGACGGGTTCCTACGAGCAGTACTTC
TRBV28	TRBJ1-4	-	-	CASSGPLGGRLFF	TGTGCCAGCAGTGGGCCCCTTGGCGGGCGGCTGTTTTTT
TRBV10-2	TRBJ2-1	TRBD2	-	CASRMGTSGLEEQFF	TGCGCCAGCAGGATGGGGACTAGCGGGTTGGAAGAGCAGTTCTTC
TRBV7-3	TRBJ2-6	-	once	CASTTSGANVLTF	TGTGCCAGCACCACCTCTGGGGCCAACGTCCTGACTTTC
TRBV5-1	TRBJ2-7	TRBD2	-	CASSLAAGGGSNEQYF	TGCGCCAGCAGCTTGGCCGCGGGCGGGGGGTCCAACGAGCAGTACTTC
TRBV4-1	TRBJ1-3	TRBD1	few	CASSQDQSAGGRFVSNTIYF	TGCGCCAGCAGCCAAGATCAAAGCGCAGGGGGCAGATTCGTGTCAAACACCATATATTTT
TRBV10-3	TRBJ1-3	-	-	CAISAMGVAGNTIYF	TGTGCCATCAGTGCGATGGGGGTCGCTGGAAACACCATATATTTT
TRBV6-6	TRBJ1-1	-	few	CASTWDTEAFF	TGTGCCAGCACTTGGGACACTGAAGCTTTCTTT
TRBV27	TRBJ2-7	-	-	CASIRKWAGSYEQYF	TGTGCCAGCATAAGGAAGTGGGCGGGAAGTTACGAGCAGTACTTC
TRBV6-1	TRBJ1-2	-	few	CASSEEGRIYGYTF	TGTGCCAGCAGTGAAGAGGGACGGATCTATGGCTACACCTTC
TRBV4-3	TRBJ2-1	TRBD2	once	CASSQSGTKYNEQFF	TGCGCCAGCAGCCAGTCCGGGACTAAATACAATGAGCAGTTCTTC
TRBV7-9	TRBJ1-6	-	-	CASSLGLPPLHF	TGTGCCAGCAGCTTAGGCCTTCCCCCCCTCCACTTT
TRBV5-6	TRBJ2-1	TRBD2	once	CASSLGLAGGGEQFF	TGTGCCAGCAGCCTGGGACTAGCGGGAGGGGGTGAGCAGTTCTTC
TRBV9	TRBJ2-1	TRBD2	-	CASSVSSGTYNEQFF	TGTGCCAGCAGCGTTAGTAGCGGGACCTACAATGAGCAGTTCTTC
TRBV11-2	TRBJ2-3	TRBD1	-	CASSPLDRSTDTQYF	TGTGCCAGCAGCCCGTTGGACAGGAGCACAGATACGCAGTATTTT
TRBV19	TRBJ1-5	-	-	CASSIEGQGQPQHF	TGTGCCAGTAGTATCGAAGGGCAGGGACAGCCCCAGCATTTT
TRBV7-2	TRBJ2-5	TRBD2	once	CASSLVAGLVTEGTQYF	TGTGCCAGCAGCTTAGTGGCGGGACTAGTGACCGAGGGGACCCAGTACTTC
TRBV5-1	TRBJ2-7	TRBD1	-	CASSRTGITYEQYF	TGCGCCAGCAGCAGGACAGGAATCACCTACGAGCAGTACTTC
TRBV5-6	TRBJ2-1	TRBD2	-	CASGHRGVTYNEQFF	TGTGCCAGCGGCCACCGGGGGGTAACCTACAATGAGCAGTTCTTC
TRBV29-1	TRBJ1-1	-	-	CSVARDSNTEAFF	TGCAGCGTCGCTAGGGACTCGAACACTGAAGCTTTCTTT